This entry features one TCR beta chain sequence. Its antigen is currently unknown. The sample comes from a study of CD8+CD57+ T cells in acquired aplastic anemia. For the study at large: Average DNA yield from sorted CD4+ and CD8+ cells was around 3.2 ug. The study's findings and limits: The CD8+ Simpson's diversity of patients and controls was not significantly different.

Genomic DNA constituted the template upon which TCR beta VDJ and CDR3 profiling was performed. Using its own MiXCR run on the reads, TCRdb lists one record per CDR3 protein. The sample yields approximately 200,000 distinct CDR3 sequences, about half seen once. Trimming cost V 10 bases and J 5 bases, with 18 bases left between them. The CDR3 loop spans 13 amino acids. The germline V gene encodes CDR1 MGHDK and CDR2 SYGVNS. The rearrangement uses TRBV25-1 and TRBJ2-7, with D possibly matching TRBD1 (7 bases). The source of this sequence is a human donor in good health, serving as a control. Sequenced sample: sorted CD4+, CD8+, or CD8+CD57+ T cells (not recorded which) from PBMCs. The CDR3 coding sequence is TGTGCCATGAGTCCGGAGGGGGCCAACGAGCAGTACTTC. The encoded protein is CAMSPEGANEQYF.